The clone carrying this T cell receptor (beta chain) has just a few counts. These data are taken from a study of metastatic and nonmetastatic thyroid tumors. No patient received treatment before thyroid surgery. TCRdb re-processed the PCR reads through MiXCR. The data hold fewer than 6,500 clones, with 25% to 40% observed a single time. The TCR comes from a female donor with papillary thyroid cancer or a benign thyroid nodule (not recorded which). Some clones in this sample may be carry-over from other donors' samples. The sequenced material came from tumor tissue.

CDR3 loop: CASSPGTASTDTQYF. Written as DNA, the CDR3 is TGTGCCAGCAGTCCAGGGACAGCAAGCACAGATACGCAGTATTTT. The chain combines TRBV6-2 or TRBV6-3 with TRBJ2-3; 7 nucleotides match TRBD1. With 5 bases clipped from V and 0 bases from J, the junction kept 5 bases outside the gene matches. The germline CDR1 and CDR2 sequences are MNHEY and SVGEGT. The CDR3 covers 15 residues.